This T cell receptor beta chain stems from a study of cytomegalovirus exposure and HLA in healthy donors. Study details: For the approximately 400 genotyped donors, around 76% fell within the Caucasian-associated ancestry cluster.

Primers for the PCR totalled 60 Vbeta and 13 Jbeta. The repertoire was sequenced with immunoSEQ multiplex PCR; TCRdb's copy has only in-frame clones and lacks some. The sample shows some 130,000 clones, 65% to 80% of them seen only once. Germline CDR1 is LGHNA and CDR2 is YNFKEQ. J gave up 4 bases and V 0 bases, and 8 bases lay outside the gene matches. The length of the CDR3 is 17 residues. Notes on this clone: Its antigen is currently unknown.

General study points: Later analysis showed most CMV-associated TCR beta chains appearing HLA-restricted. A later analysis linked 16,951 TCR beta sequences to HLA alleles at 0.05 false discovery rate. Previously analyzed data showed that most TCR beta V segments were productive at a frequency of about 90% or about 30%.

Input material: PBMCs. The receptor comes from a male donor in good health and CMV-seropositive. This chain connects TRBV4-2 to TRBJ2-5; 10 bases line up with TRBD2. The CDR3 spells CASSQDLEREGPETQYF. CDR3 coding DNA: TGTGCCAGCAGCCAAGATTTGGAGCGGGAGGGCCCAGAGACCCAGTACTTC.